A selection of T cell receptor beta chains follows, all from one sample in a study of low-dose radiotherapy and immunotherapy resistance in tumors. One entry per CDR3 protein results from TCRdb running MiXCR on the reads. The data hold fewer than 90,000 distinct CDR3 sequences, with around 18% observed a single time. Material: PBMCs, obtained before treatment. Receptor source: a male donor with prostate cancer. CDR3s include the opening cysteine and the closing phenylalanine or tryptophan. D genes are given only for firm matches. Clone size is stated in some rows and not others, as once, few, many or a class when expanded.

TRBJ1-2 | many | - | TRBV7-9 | CASSLGRPIHGYTF | TGTGCCAGCAGCTTAGGTCGTCCTATACATGGCTACACCTTC
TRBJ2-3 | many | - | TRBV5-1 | CASSSQIFTDTQYF | TGCGCCAGCAGCTCTCAAATTTTCACAGATACGCAGTATTTT
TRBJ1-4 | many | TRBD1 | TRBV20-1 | CSAPGQNNEKLFF | TGCAGTGCTCCGGGACAGAATAATGAAAAACTGTTTTTT
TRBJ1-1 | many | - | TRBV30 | CAWSPVVGAFF | TGTGCCTGGAGCCCCGTCGTGGGAGCTTTCTTT
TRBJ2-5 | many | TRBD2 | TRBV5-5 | CASSPTTSGVQETQYF | TGTGCCAGCAGCCCAACGACTAGCGGGGTTCAAGAGACCCAGTACTTC
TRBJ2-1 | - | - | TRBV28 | CASVPGAYNEQFF | TGTGCCAGCGTCCCAGGGGCGTACAATGAGCAGTTCTTC
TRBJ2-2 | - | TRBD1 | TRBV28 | CASFTGTGNLGELFF | TGTGCCAGCTTCACCGGGACAGGGAACCTCGGGGAGCTGTTTTTT
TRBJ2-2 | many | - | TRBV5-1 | CATKAAGATTGELFF | TGCGCCACCAAAGCGGCAGGGGCCACCACCGGGGAGCTGTTTTTT
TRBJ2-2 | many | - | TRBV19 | CASSISLGRNTGELFF | TGTGCCAGTAGTATTTCGTTAGGCAGAAACACCGGGGAGCTGTTTTTT
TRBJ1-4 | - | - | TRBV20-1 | CSASVSGWGNEKLFF | TGCAGTGCTAGTGTCAGCGGGTGGGGTAATGAAAAACTGTTTTTT
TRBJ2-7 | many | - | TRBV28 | CASSSDPTADEQYF | TGTGCCAGCAGTTCTGACCCGACAGCGGACGAGCAGTACTTC
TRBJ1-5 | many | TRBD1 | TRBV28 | CASSPGQGGNQPQHF | TGTGCCAGCAGCCCTGGACAGGGTGGCAATCAGCCCCAGCATTTT
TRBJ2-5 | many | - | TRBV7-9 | CASSSDAFQYF | TGTGCCAGCAGCTCGGACGCCTTCCAGTACTTC
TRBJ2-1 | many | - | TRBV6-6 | CASSYDKQGGKQFF | TGTGCCAGCAGTTACGACAAACAGGGGGGGAAGCAGTTCTTC
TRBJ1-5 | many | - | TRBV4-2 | CASSQGSRGNQPQHF | TGTGCCAGCAGCCAGGGGTCCCGGGGAAATCAGCCCCAGCATTTT
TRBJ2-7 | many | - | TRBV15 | CATSRGQGTPAYEQYF | TGTGCCACCAGCAGAGGCCAGGGGACTCCAGCCTACGAGCAGTACTTC
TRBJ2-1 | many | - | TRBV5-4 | CASSLGQSSYNEQFF | TGTGCCAGCAGCTTGGGTCAGAGCTCCTACAATGAGCAGTTCTTC
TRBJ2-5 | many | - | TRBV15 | CATSRDIAGSETQYF | TGTGCCACCAGCAGAGATATCGCGGGATCGGAGACCCAGTACTTC
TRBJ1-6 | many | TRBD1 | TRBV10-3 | CAISEADRTGGPLHF | TGTGCCATCAGTGAAGCGGACAGGACCGGGGGACCCCTCCACTTT
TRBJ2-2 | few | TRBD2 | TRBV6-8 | CASSYASGRSGELFF | TGTGCCAGCAGTTACGCTAGCGGGAGATCCGGGGAGCTGTTTTTT
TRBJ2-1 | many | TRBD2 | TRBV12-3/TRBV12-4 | CASSPRPGTSGEGEQFF | TGTGCCAGCAGTCCTCGTCCAGGGACTAGCGGGGAGGGTGAGCAGTTCTTC
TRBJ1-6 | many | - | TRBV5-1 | CASSLGQTLNSPLHF | TGCGCCAGCAGCTTGGGACAGACCTTGAATTCACCCCTCCACTTT
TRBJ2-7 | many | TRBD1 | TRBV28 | CASSTTGTGGSYEQYF | TGTGCCAGCAGTACAACCGGGACAGGGGGATCCTACGAGCAGTACTTC
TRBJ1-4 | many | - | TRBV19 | CASSWGHGEKLFF | TGTGCCAGTAGTTGGGGGCATGGTGAAAAACTGTTTTTT
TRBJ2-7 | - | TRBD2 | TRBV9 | CASSVGTSGRVDEQYF | TGTGCCAGCAGCGTCGGCACTAGCGGGAGAGTGGACGAGCAGTACTTC
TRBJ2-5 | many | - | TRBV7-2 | CASRGETQYF | TGTGCCAGCCGCGGTGAGACCCAGTACTTC
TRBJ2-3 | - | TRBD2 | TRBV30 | CAWSVERGVIDTQYF | TGTGCCTGGAGTGTAGAGCGGGGGGTCATAGATACGCAGTATTTT
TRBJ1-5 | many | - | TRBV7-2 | CASSPGVSANQPQHF | TGTGCCAGCAGCCCTGGGGTGTCTGCCAATCAGCCCCAGCATTTT
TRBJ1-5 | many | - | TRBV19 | CASSIRSRENQPQHF | TGTGCCAGTAGTATAAGGAGCAGGGAAAATCAGCCCCAGCATTTT
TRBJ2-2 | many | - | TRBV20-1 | CSARSDRLVNTGELFF | TGCAGTGCCCGATCGGACAGACTGGTGAACACCGGGGAGCTGTTTTTT
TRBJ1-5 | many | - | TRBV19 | CASSDISNQPQHF | TGTGCCAGTAGCGACATTAGCAATCAGCCCCAGCATTTT
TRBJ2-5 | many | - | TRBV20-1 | CSARDPPGETQYF | TGCAGTGCTAGAGATCCGCCAGGAGAGACCCAGTACTTC